At least ten counts were recorded for the clone carrying this T cell receptor (beta chain). This entry is derived from a study of neurological immune-mediated disorders. The cDNA was generated by 5'RACE with 10-nucleotide random UMIs. MiXCR was run by TCRdb on the 5' RACE reads, yielding one entry per CDR3 protein. The sample carries roughly 41,000 distinct CDR3 sequences, approximately 12% recorded once. Regarding time point: technical triplicate 1. This CDR3 comprises 14 residues. V lost 5 bases and J lost 4; bases outside the gene matches: 1. The chain recombines TRBV12-3 or TRBV12-4 with TRBJ2-3; 12 bases match TRBD2. Sequenced input: PBMCs. The sequence came from a man in his fifties or sixties with HTLV-1-associated myelopathy (HAM/TSP). The CDR3 nucleotides read TGTGCCAGCAGTCGGACTAGCGGGGCAGATACGCAGTATTTT. The encoded protein is CASSRTSGADTQYF.